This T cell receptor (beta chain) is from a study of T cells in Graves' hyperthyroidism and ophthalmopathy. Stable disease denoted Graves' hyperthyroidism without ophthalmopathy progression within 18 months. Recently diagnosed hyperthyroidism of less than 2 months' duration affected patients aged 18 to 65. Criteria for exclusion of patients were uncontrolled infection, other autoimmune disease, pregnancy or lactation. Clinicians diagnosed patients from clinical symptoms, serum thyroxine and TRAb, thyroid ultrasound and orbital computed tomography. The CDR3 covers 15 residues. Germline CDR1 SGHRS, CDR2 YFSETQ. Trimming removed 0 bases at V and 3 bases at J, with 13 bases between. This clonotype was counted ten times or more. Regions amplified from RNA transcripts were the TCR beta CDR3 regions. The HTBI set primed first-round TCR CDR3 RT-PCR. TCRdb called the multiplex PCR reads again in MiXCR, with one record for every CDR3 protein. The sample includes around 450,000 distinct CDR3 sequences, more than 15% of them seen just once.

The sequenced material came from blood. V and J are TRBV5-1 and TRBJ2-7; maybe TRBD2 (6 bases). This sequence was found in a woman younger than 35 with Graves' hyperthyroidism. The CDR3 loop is CASSLGGGSNYEQYF. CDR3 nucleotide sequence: TGCGCCAGCAGCTTGGGGGGAGGCTCGAACTACGAGCAGTACTTC.